This TCR beta chain came from a study of PD-1 blockade in classical Hodgkin lymphoma. About the study: Every 2 weeks, patients got 3 mg/kg intravenous nivolumab. Study-level results: Newly diagnosed and completely responding patients shared comparable baseline diversity. The causes of the repertoire differences, possibly disease activity or prior therapy, remain undefined.

With 0 bases clipped from V and 5 bases from J, the junction kept 10 bases outside the gene matches. CDR1 is SGHDT, CDR2 YYEEEE, per germline. The CDR3 has 17 residues. All patients relapsed after autologous stem cell transplantation, and brentuximab vedotin exposure varied. As concerns this clone: Antigen specificity is unknown.

Assay: immunoSEQ multiplex PCR; the TCRdb copy retains only in-frame clones and omits some. The sample has about 97,000 clones, over 70% seen once. The sample in question was peripheral blood mononuclear cells (PBMCs), obtained at baseline. The receptor comes from a human donor with classical Hodgkin lymphoma. This chain connects TRBV5-6 to TRBJ2-1, with TRBD2 matching 8 bases. For the CDR3, the DNA is TGTGCCAGCAGCTTGGTAGTCCCGGGAGGGCCGGACAATGAGCAGTTCTTC. Translation: CASSLVVPGGPDNEQFF.